This TCR beta chain was sequenced in a study of spatial heterogeneity in lung cancer. As for the study in general: A consistent excess of beta-chain over alpha-chain sequences was detected.

This clonotype was observed many times. The germline V gene encodes CDR1 MDHEN and CDR2 SYDVKM. There are 15 residues in the CDR3. With 7 bases removed from V and 0 bases from J, the gap between germline ends came to 14 bases. The time point here: sample taken at primary tumor resection. Material for sequencing was whole RNA from tumor, nontumor lung or frozen PBMC, left unsorted. Donation came from around 72 patients with untreated early-stage non-small cell lung cancer. Each CDR3 protein is one row after TCRdb ran MiXCR on the 5' RACE reads. The table lists 25,000 or so distinct CDR3 sequences, about 13% of them singletons.

The chain employs TRBV28 and TRBJ2-3; the D gene could be TRBD1 or TRBD2 (5 bases each). Sample: PBMCs, taken at surgery. This TCR came from a female donor with early-stage non-small cell lung cancer. The CDR3 DNA reads TGTGCCAGCAATCGTGAGGGGCCCAGCACAGATACGCAGTATTTT. This sequence encodes CASNREGPSTDTQYF. Full variable domain (missing parts from reference TRBV28 and TRBJ2-3): DVKVTQSSRYLVKRTGEKVFLECVQDMDHENMFWYRQDPGLGLRLIYFSYDVKMKEKGDIPEGYSVSREKKERFSLILESASTNQTSMYLCASNREGPSTDTQYFGPGTRLTVL.